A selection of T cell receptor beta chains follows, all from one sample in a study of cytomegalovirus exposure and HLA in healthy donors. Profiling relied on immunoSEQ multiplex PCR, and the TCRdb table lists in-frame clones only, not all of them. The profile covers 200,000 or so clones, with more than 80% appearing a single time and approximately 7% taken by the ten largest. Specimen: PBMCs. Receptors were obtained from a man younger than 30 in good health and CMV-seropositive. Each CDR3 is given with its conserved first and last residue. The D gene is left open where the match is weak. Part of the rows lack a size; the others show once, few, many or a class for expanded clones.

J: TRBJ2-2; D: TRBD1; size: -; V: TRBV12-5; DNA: TGTGCTAGTGGTTCGGACAGGCGACGCGGGGAGCTGTTTTTT; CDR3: CASGSDRRRGELFF
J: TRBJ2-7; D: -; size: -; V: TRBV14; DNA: TGTGCCAGCAGCCAAGCCTTCGACAGGTACGAGCAGTACTTC; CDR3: CASSQAFDRYEQYF
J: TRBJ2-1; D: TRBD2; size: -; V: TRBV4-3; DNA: TGCGCCAGCAGCCAAGGAGGACTAGCGGAGGGGAGGTATGAGCAGTTCTTC; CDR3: CASSQGGLAEGRYEQFF
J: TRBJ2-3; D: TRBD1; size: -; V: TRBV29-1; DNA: TGCAGCGTCAAACCGGGACAGGGCACAGATACGCAGTATTTT; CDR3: CSVKPGQGTDTQYF
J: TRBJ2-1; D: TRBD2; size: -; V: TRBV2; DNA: TGTGCCAGCAGTGGTGTGTTAGCGGGAGCGAATGAGCAGTTCTTC; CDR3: CASSGVLAGANEQFF
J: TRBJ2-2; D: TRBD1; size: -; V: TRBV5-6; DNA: TGTGCCAGCAGCTCTACAGGGGCCGGGGAGCTGTTTTTT; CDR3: CASSSTGAGELFF
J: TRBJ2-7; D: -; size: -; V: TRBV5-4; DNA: TGTGCCAGCAGCTTGGGACAGGTTAGCTCCTACGAGCAGTACTTC; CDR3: CASSLGQVSSYEQYF
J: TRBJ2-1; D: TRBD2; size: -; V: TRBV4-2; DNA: TGTGCCAGCAGCCCCCCACGTGTGACTAGCGGGAGAGGGAATGAGCAGTTCTTC; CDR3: CASSPPRVTSGRGNEQFF
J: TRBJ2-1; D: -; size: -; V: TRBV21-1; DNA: TGTGCCAGCAGCGCCCGACTAGCGGGAGAGGAGCAGTTCTTC; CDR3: CASSARLAGEEQFF
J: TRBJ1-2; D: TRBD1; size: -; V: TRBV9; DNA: TGTGCCAGCAGCGCAGGAGGACAGGGGGCCTATGGCTACACCTTC; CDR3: CASSAGGQGAYGYTF
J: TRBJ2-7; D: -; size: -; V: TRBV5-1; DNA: TGCGCCAGCAGCTTGCAAGGAGGGCCCTACGAGCAGTACTTC; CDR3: CASSLQGGPYEQYF
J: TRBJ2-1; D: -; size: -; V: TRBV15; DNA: TGTGCCACCAGCCCCGGGGGTATGGAGCAGTTCTTC; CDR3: CATSPGGMEQFF
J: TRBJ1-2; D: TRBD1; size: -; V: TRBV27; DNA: TGTGCCAGCAGTACTCACAGGGGAGGCTACACCTTC; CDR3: CASSTHRGGYTF
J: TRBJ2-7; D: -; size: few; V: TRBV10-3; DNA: TGTGCCACCGGACAGAGTTCCTACGAGCAGTACTTC; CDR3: CATGQSSYEQYF